This T cell receptor (beta chain) was captured in a study of PD-1 blockade in classical Hodgkin lymphoma. Autologous stem cell transplantation was followed by relapse in every patient, and brentuximab vedotin exposure varied. The data were produced by immunoSEQ multiplex PCR, yet TCRdb's version contains in-frame clones alone and is incomplete. Of 40,000 to 45,000 clones listed, roughly three quarters were seen once; the top ten hold under 25%. The CDR3 has 15 amino acids. V was clipped by 0 bases and J by 0 bases, with 7 bases between them. Germline assignment: CDR1 MNHNY and CDR2 SVGAGI (reference sequence).

This receptor was obtained from a human donor with classical Hodgkin lymphoma. The chain couples TRBV6-6 to TRBJ2-3; maybe TRBD2 (5 bases). The sample here was peripheral blood mononuclear cells (PBMCs), taken at baseline. The CDR3 loop is CASSYSASSTDTQYF. The DNA for the CDR3 is TGTGCCAGCAGTTACTCTGCTAGCAGCACAGATACGCAGTATTTT.